Following are 7 T cell receptor beta chains from one sample sequenced in a study of OX40 agonist ivuxolimab in advanced cancers. The protocol was immunoSEQ multiplex PCR, while the TCRdb copy is restricted to in-frame clones and leaves out a portion. The table lists 70,000 or so clones, 65% to 85% of them singletons, with around 0.78% in the top ten. The sample consisted of CD4+ or CD8+ T cells sorted from blood, taken in a trial of the OX40 agonist ivuxolimab. The receptors here all came from an adult with an advanced solid tumor such as melanoma, head and neck, liver or kidney cancer.

On this clone itself: It may be a read error: a sequence one base away is much more abundant. Other DNA sequences in this sample translate to the same CDR3. The chain joins TRBV7-9 to TRBJ1-6; maybe TRBD1 (5 bases). Per the germline V gene, CDR1 is SEHNR and CDR2 is FQNEAQ (reference sequence). The CDR3 has 12 amino acids. The CDR3 region is CACRRGDSPLHF. For the CDR3, the DNA is TGTGCCTGTCGTAGGGGTGATTCGCCCCTCCACTTT.

This clone was found once. The chain couples TRBV14 to TRBJ2-5; 7 positions match TRBD2. The trim removed 2 bases at V and 4 bases at J, leaving 4 bases unmatched. The CDR3 spans 14 residues. Per germline, CDR1 SGHDN and CDR2 FVKESK. CDR3 protein: CASSQLLAAETQYF. The DNA for the CDR3 is TGTGCCAGCAGCCAACTTCTAGCGGCAGAGACCCAGTACTTC.

The rearrangement links TRBV27 to TRBJ2-5; a possible D gene is TRBD2 (6 bases). This CDR3 contains 14 residues. Trimming stripped 5 bases from V and 2 bases from J, with 12 bases between. CDR1 and CDR2 (germline): MNHEY, SMNVEV (reference sequence). DNA for the CDR3: TGTGCCAGCAGTACACGGGACTCTCAAGAGACCCAGTACTTC. Translating it yields CASSTRDSQETQYF.

The chain employs TRBV29-1 and TRBJ2-7, with 8 bases identical to TRBD1. V lost 7 bases to trimming and J lost 3 bases; unmatched junction nucleotides: 8. CDR1 and CDR2 from the germline V gene are SQVTM and ANQGSEA. The CDR3 is 13 residues long. CDR3 sequence reads: CSAQGQAGYEQYF. The CDR3 bases are TGCAGCGCCCAGGGACAGGCCGGCTACGAGCAGTACTTC.

Here the CDR3 DNA reads TGTGCCAGCAGCCCACGGACAGGGTTAACCTACGAGCAGTACTTC. Residues: CASSPRTGLTYEQYF. V gene TRBV5-5 combines with J gene TRBJ2-7; TRBD1 agrees at 8 bases. The CDR3 spans 15 residues. Germline CDR1 reads SGHKS; CDR2 reads YYEKEE (reference sequence). Unmatched junction bases numbered 8, after V lost 4 bases and J lost 2 bases.

This clone appeared once. J is TRBJ1-1 and V is TRBV11-2; D may be TRBD1 (6 bases). The CDR3 covers 13 residues. The germline gives CDR1 SGHAT, CDR2 FQNNGV. V lost 5 bases and J lost 1, with 8 bases in between. CDR3 DNA: TGTGCCAGCAGCCAGGGGAGGAACACTGAAGCTTTCTTT. Protein: CASSQGRNTEAFF.

The chain carries TRBV19 and TRBJ1-5; TRBD1 is a possible D gene (5 bases). The CDR3 sequence is 16 residues long. V dropped 5 bases and J dropped 7 bases, with 21 bases sitting between them. Germline CDR1 LNHDA, CDR2 SQIVND (reference sequence). CDR3 sequence (DNA): TGTGCCAGTAGTTCCCGGGCCCGGGGGGGGAGCCAGCCCCAGCATTTT. Protein sequence: CASSSRARGGSQPQHF.